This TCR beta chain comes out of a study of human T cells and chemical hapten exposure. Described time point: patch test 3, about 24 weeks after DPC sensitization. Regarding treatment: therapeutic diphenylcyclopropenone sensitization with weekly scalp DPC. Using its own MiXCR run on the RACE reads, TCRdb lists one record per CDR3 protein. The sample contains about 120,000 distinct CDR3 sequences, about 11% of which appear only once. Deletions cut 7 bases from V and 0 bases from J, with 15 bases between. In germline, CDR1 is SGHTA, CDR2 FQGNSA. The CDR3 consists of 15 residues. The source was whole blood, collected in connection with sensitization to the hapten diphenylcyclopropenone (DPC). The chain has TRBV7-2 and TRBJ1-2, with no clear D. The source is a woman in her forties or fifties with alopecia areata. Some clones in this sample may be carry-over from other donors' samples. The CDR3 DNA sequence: TGTGCCAGCACCCTTAGCCGGAGTCCTAACTATGGCTACACCTTC. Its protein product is CASTLSRSPNYGYTF.